The clone carrying this T cell receptor beta chain was recorded at least ten times. The data were taken from a study of shared clonotypes between healthy human individuals. Repertoires were generated with immunoSEQ multiplex PCR, while TCRdb's copy carries only in-frame clones and drops some. The table records under 1,100,000 clones, about 75% of them present only once. With V trimmed by 3 bases and J by 3 bases, 1 base remained unmatched. The CDR3 has 14 amino acids. Looked up from germline, CDR1 is SGHNT and CDR2 is YYREEE (reference sequence). This TCR derives from a man aged 18 to 30 in good health. The rearrangement links TRBV5-4 to TRBJ2-3; TRBD1 agrees at 10 bases. The sequenced material came from memory CD4+ T cells sorted from blood. Subset: CD45RA-negative fraction. This chain's CDR3 is CASSSGQGTDTQYF. The CDR3 DNA reads as TGTGCCAGCAGCTCGGGACAGGGGACAGATACGCAGTATTTT.